This T cell receptor (beta chain) came from a study of regulatory T cells in long-lasting Graves disease. Findings and limits, study-wide: Favored gene segments in persistent disease were TRBV28, TRBJ1-2 and TRBJ2-5. Samples came from peripheral blood alone, without thyroid tissue.

As for time point: newly diagnosed GD, antithyroid drugs for less than 3 months. The TCR library was prepared using RNA isolated from PBMCs. With respect to this clonotype: Its specificity is unknown.

Assembly of TCR beta libraries relied on iRepertoire HTBI primers together with Arm-PCR of CDR3 regions. Using its own MiXCR run on the multiplex PCR reads, TCRdb lists one record per CDR3 protein. The sample lists around 400,000 distinct CDR3 sequences, 15% to 18% occurring once. There are 14 residues in the CDR3. Per germline, CDR1 SGHRS and CDR2 YFSETQ. Between the trimmed V and J ends, which lost 0 bases and 3 bases, there was a span of 6 bases. The source material was peripheral blood mononuclear cells (PBMCs), sampled at new diagnosis, from a patient treated with antithyroid drugs. This clonotype was obtained from a female donor with Graves disease. The J gene is TRBJ2-2, the V gene TRBV5-1; D gene ambiguous. CDR3 residues: CASSLAVDTGELFF. CDR3 in DNA: TGCGCCAGCAGCTTGGCCGTTGACACCGGGGAGCTGTTTTTT. The full variable domain, with the rest looked up from reference TRBV5-1 and TRBJ2-2, is KAGVTQTPRYLIKTRGQQVTLSCSPISGHRSVSWYQQTPGQGLQFLFEYFSETQRNKGNFPGRFSGRQFSNSRSEMNVSTLELGDSALYLCASSLAVDTGELFFGEGSRLTVL.